A selection of T cell receptor beta chains follows, all from one sample in a study of blood T cell repertoires in COVID-19. Using immunoSEQ multiplex PCR, the repertoire was profiled, and TCRdb retains in-frame clones only, with some absent. The table has 200,000 or so clones, just under 85% seen once. Material for sequencing was peripheral blood. Receptor source: a human donor with acute or convalescent COVID-19. The donor label of this sample is uncertain. Each CDR3 is given with its conserved first and last residue. The D gene is left open where the match is weak. Clone size, where shown, is once, few, many, or a class for clones that have expanded.

j_call,clone_size,d_call,v_call,cdr3_aa,cdr3_nt
TRBJ2-1,-,-,TRBV5-1,CASSSRWGTMGSYNEQFF,TGCGCCAGCAGCTCCAGGTGGGGAACAATGGGGAGCTACAATGAGCAGTTCTTC
TRBJ1-2,-,TRBD1,TRBV11-2,CASSLVGGTGRGYTF,TGTGCCAGCAGCTTAGTAGGGGGGACAGGGCGCGGCTACACCTTC
TRBJ2-3,-,TRBD1,TRBV27,CASSFYRGPSTDTQYF,TGTGCCAGCAGTTTCTACAGGGGGCCCTCTACGGATACGCAGTATTTT
TRBJ2-7,-,-,TRBV18,CASSVSGYYEQYF,TGTGCCAGCTCAGTTAGCGGCTACTACGAGCAGTACTTC
TRBJ1-4,-,TRBD1,TRBV7-9,CASSLGTGEEKLFF,TGTGCCAGCAGCTTAGGGACAGGCGAGGAAAAACTGTTTTTT
TRBJ1-2,-,TRBD1,TRBV19,CASSQGTGPNYGYTF,TGTGCCAGTAGTCAAGGGACAGGGCCTAACTATGGCTACACCTTC
TRBJ2-7,-,-,TRBV19,CASSRQASLTGEQYF,TGTGCCAGTAGTAGACAGGCTTCTCTAACAGGCGAGCAGTACTTC
TRBJ1-3,few,-,TRBV18,CASSPLPRDTIYF,TGTGCCAGCTCACCTTTGCCCAGGGACACCATATATTTT
TRBJ1-2,once,TRBD1,TRBV10-3,CAIRGDRGDYGYTF,TGTGCCATCCGTGGGGACAGGGGTGACTATGGCTACACCTTC
TRBJ2-3,-,-,TRBV5-1,CASSLNGGISTDTQYF,TGCGCCAGCAGCTTGAATGGCGGGATTAGCACAGATACGCAGTATTTT
TRBJ2-1,once,TRBD2,TRBV7-6,CASSSLLAGINEQFF,TGTGCCAGCAGCTCGTTACTAGCGGGAATCAATGAGCAGTTCTTC
TRBJ2-2,-,-,TRBV24-1,CATSGGNLANTGELFF,TGTGCCACCAGTGGAGGGAACCTCGCGAACACCGGGGAGCTGTTTTTT
TRBJ1-5,once,TRBD1,TRBV7-2,CASSLVATGGDQPQHF,TGTGCCAGCAGCTTAGTGGCGACAGGGGGGGACCAGCCCCAGCATTTT
TRBJ1-5,-,-,TRBV28,CASSEAGESNQPQHF,TGTGCCAGCAGCGAGGCAGGGGAGAGCAATCAGCCCCAGCATTTT
TRBJ2-2,-,TRBD1,TRBV29-1,CSGGQSGGELFF,TGCAGTGGGGGACAGAGTGGCGGGGAGCTGTTTTTT
TRBJ1-5,-,-,TRBV19,CASSFRGAGNQPQHF,TGTGCCAGTAGCTTTCGGGGGGCTGGCAATCAGCCCCAGCATTTT
TRBJ2-7,-,-,TRBV19,CASSKERGYEQYF,TGTGCCAGTTCGAAAGAACGGGGCTACGAGCAGTACTTC
TRBJ2-1,-,-,TRBV7-2,CASTLIQGLEQFF,TGTGCCAGCACCCTCATACAGGGTCTTGAGCAGTTCTTC
TRBJ1-3,few,-,TRBV7-2,CASSLAGAISSGNTIYF,TGTGCCAGCAGCTTAGCGGGCGCAATAAGCTCTGGAAACACCATATATTTT
TRBJ1-3,few,-,TRBV27,CASSLSQGNTIYF,TGTGCCAGCAGTTTATCACAGGGAAACACCATATATTTT
TRBJ1-1,-,TRBD1,TRBV28,CASRAYRGRYNEAFF,TGTGCCAGCAGGGCCTACAGGGGGCGATATAATGAGGCTTTCTTT
TRBJ2-3,-,-,TRBV28,CASSSLRQRTDTQYF,TGTGCCAGCAGTTCCCTGAGGCAGAGAACAGATACGCAGTATTTT
TRBJ2-3,many,TRBD1,TRBV6-5,CASSLIRTGPLYF,TGTGCCAGCAGTTTGATAAGGACAGGCCCACTGTATTTT
TRBJ2-7,-,-,TRBV9,CASSVAPWEGGEQYF,TGTGCCAGCAGCGTGGCCCCGTGGGAAGGGGGCGAGCAGTACTTC
TRBJ1-6,few,-,TRBV3-1/TRBV3-2,CASSQVRLGGMGLHF,TGTGCCAGCAGCCAAGTCCGGCTGGGGGGAATGGGACTCCACTTT
TRBJ1-5,once,-,TRBV30,CAWSVGQISNQPQHF,TGTGCCTGGAGTGTGGGGCAAATTAGCAATCAGCCCCAGCATTTT
TRBJ2-1,-,TRBD2,TRBV25-1,CASSATSGRPYNEQFF,TGTGCCAGCAGCGCGACTAGCGGGAGGCCCTACAATGAGCAGTTCTTC
TRBJ2-1,-,TRBD2,TRBV5-4,CASSTRGGRAKIHNEQFF,TGTGCCAGCAGCACCAGAGGCGGGAGGGCAAAGATCCACAATGAGCAGTTCTTC
TRBJ1-1,-,-,TRBV11-2,CASSLVAWNTEAFF,TGTGCCAGCAGCTTAGTAGCTTGGAACACTGAAGCTTTCTTT
TRBJ1-3,-,-,TRBV18,CASSPLDSHSGNTIYF,TGTGCCAGCTCACCTTTGGACTCGCACTCTGGAAACACCATATATTTT
TRBJ2-3,-,-,TRBV5-1,CASRVATDTQYF,TGCGCCAGCAGGGTAGCTACAGATACGCAGTATTTT
TRBJ2-7,-,-,TRBV2,CASSEGDTVSYEQYF,TGTGCCAGCAGTGAAGGGGACACCGTCAGCTACGAGCAGTACTTC
TRBJ2-5,-,-,TRBV7-9,CASSLTVRETQYF,TGTGCCAGCAGCTTAACGGTCAGGGAGACCCAGTACTTC
TRBJ1-3,-,-,TRBV2,CASRGGSNSGNTIYF,TGTGCCAGCAGAGGAGGCAGTAACTCTGGAAACACCATATATTTT
TRBJ2-6,-,-,TRBV29-1,CSVWAGSGANVLTF,TGCAGCGTTTGGGCAGGGTCTGGGGCCAACGTCCTGACTTTC